This is a list of T cell receptor beta chains from one sample in a study of a mutant IDH1 vaccine in newly diagnosed glioma. Which antigens these TCRs recognize remains unknown. The repertoire was sequenced with immunoSEQ multiplex PCR; TCRdb's copy has only in-frame clones and lacks some. This table holds some 51,000 clones, just under 80% found once. Sequences were derived from PBMCs, sampled from a glioma patient whose treatment included an IDH1 peptide vaccine. These receptors were collected from a woman aged 40 to 50 with glioma. CDR3s include the opening cysteine and the closing phenylalanine or tryptophan.

V gene	J gene	CDR3 length	CDR3 protein
TRBV19	TRBJ2-1	16	CASSIDSGGSGNEQFF
TRBV6-6	TRBJ2-1	13	CASSATSLNEQFF
TRBV7-7	TRBJ1-1	13	CASSFSANTEAFF
TRBV18	TRBJ2-6	14	CASSPPSGANVLTF
TRBV7-9	TRBJ2-2	15	CASSPSTGTTGELFF
TRBV6-1	TRBJ2-6	15	CASSDRGSGANVLTF
TRBV7-9	TRBJ1-1	15	CASSDTQRTNTEAFF
TRBV6-1	TRBJ1-6	15	CASSVQRDRGSPLHF
TRBV2	TRBJ1-4	16	CASSEGQGGINEKLFF
TRBV7-9	TRBJ1-4	13	CASSLAGGALLFF
TRBV2	TRBJ2-1	16	CASSNYRRAWDNEQFF
TRBV6-5	TRBJ1-3	15	CASTRTGLSGNTIYF
TRBV5-1	TRBJ1-2	16	CASSLSATGATYGYTF
TRBV7-6	TRBJ2-3	12	CASSDRGDTQYF
TRBV4-2	TRBJ1-3	20	CASSLRTGQGADRSGNTIYF
TRBV18	TRBJ2-7	17	CASSPVSVGASRYEQYF
TRBV18	TRBJ1-4	14	CASSPPGLNEKLFF
TRBV6-5	TRBJ2-5	14	CASSYRGVGETQYF
TRBV5-1	TRBJ1-2	14	CASSSWLRGYGYTF
TRBV2	TRBJ1-1	13	CASTEWARAEAFF
TRBV10-1	TRBJ2-7	14	CASSRGGLSYEQYF